Below, 17 T cell receptor beta chains from the same sample are listed, as sequenced in a study of response to subunit inactivated influenza vaccine. From the RT-PCR reads, TCRdb called clonotypes with MiXCR, one entry per CDR3 protein. The sample yields around 160,000 distinct CDR3 sequences, approximately 11% seen once. The sample was non-naive T cells sorted from PBMCs, taken about 6 weeks after vaccination. The source is a man between 45 and 60 years old who received an inactivated influenza vaccine.

This clonotype turned up a few times. The chain couples TRBV6-2 or TRBV6-3 to TRBJ2-7; unclear D gene. The CDR3 sequence is 12 residues long. Germline V lookup: CDR1 MNHEY, CDR2 SVGEGT. The V and J ends lost 9 bases and 4 bases respectively, with 13 bases between them. The DNA of the CDR3 is TGTGCCAGTCATGCGAATTCTTACGAGCAGTACTTC. Its translation: CASHANSYEQYF.

This clonotype appeared a few times. This chain connects TRBV7-9 to TRBJ2-1; a weak D match, TRBD2 (5 bases). Trimming stripped 4 bases from V and 12 bases from J, with 19 bases between. Looked up from germline, CDR1 is SEHNR and CDR2 is FQNEAQ (reference sequence). The CDR3 runs to 14 residues. CDR3 residues: CASSSWPSEGGQFF. CDR3 nucleotides: TGTGCCAGCAGCTCCTGGCCATCCGAGGGCGGGCAGTTCTTC.

The CDR3 bases are TGTGCCAGCAGCCAAGCGGGGGCGGAGCTGTTTTTT. As protein: CASSQAGAELFF. The chain links TRBV28 to TRBJ2-2; 8 positions match TRBD2. Germline V gene sequence: CDR1 MDHEN, CDR2 SYDVKM. With 6 bases clipped from V and 10 bases from J, the junction kept 4 bases outside the gene matches. CDR3 length equals 12 residues.

This clonotype was counted between two and nine times. The J gene is TRBJ1-2, the V gene TRBV28; D call uncertain. Trimming left V 2 bases short and J 4 bases short, with 11 bases between. This CDR3 has 14 residues. From germline, CDR1 is MDHEN and CDR2 SYDVKM. The CDR3 DNA is TGTGCCAGCAGTTTAATTGCAGAGCCCTATGGCTACACCTTC. Translation gives CASSLIAEPYGYTF.

This clonotype was detected a few times. J is TRBJ1-5 and V is TRBV28; the match to TRBD1 covers 7 bases. The CDR3 contains 12 residues. The ends lost 10 bases at V and 5 bases at J; junction bases unmatched: 5. CDR1 and CDR2 from the germline V gene are MDHEN and SYDVKM. The CDR3 reads CATRQGYQPQHF. DNA of the CDR3: TGTGCCACTCGACAGGGATATCAGCCCCAGCATTTT.

This clonotype appeared a few times. This rearrangement joins TRBV3-1 to TRBJ1-5; TRBD1 is a possible D gene (6 bases). Per germline, CDR1 LGHDT and CDR2 YNNKEL (reference sequence). The CDR3 has 15 residues. With 4 bases removed from V and 3 bases from J, the gap between germline ends came to 13 bases. Here the CDR3 DNA reads TGTGCCAGCAGCCCCATGGGGGGGGCCAATCAGCCCCAGCATTTT. Amino acid sequence: CASSPMGGANQPQHF.

The genes are TRBV7-9 and TRBJ2-7; TRBD2 agrees at 7 bases. The trim removed 5 bases at V and 6 bases at J, leaving 7 bases unmatched. The CDR3 sequence is 13 residues long. From germline, CDR1 is SEHNR and CDR2 FQNEAQ (reference sequence). This CDR3 is CASSRRGEGEQYF. CDR3 nucleotides: TGTGCCAGCAGCCGACGAGGGGAGGGCGAGCAGTACTTC.

In this sample, this clonotype turned up many times. This rearrangement joins TRBV12-3 or TRBV12-4 to TRBJ1-2, with 8 bases matching TRBD1. The CDR3 is 11 residues long. J gave up 4 bases and V 9 bases, and 1 base lay outside the gene matches. CDR3 region: CASTGGYGYTF. The DNA of the CDR3 is TGTGCCAGTACAGGGGGCTATGGCTACACCTTC.

V usage is TRBV7-8 and J usage is TRBJ2-4; D might be TRBD1 (6 bases). Germline assignment: CDR1 SGHVS and CDR2 FQNEAQ. Trimming took off 5 bases at V and 0 bases at J, with 20 bases between the two ends. The CDR3 sequence is 18 residues long. For the CDR3, the DNA is TGTGCCAGCAGCCGACAACCGGGACAACCGATAGCCAAAAACATTCAGTACTTC. As protein: CASSRQPGQPIAKNIQYF.

The chain links TRBV5-1 to TRBJ1-1, with D perhaps TRBD1 (5 bases). The V and J ends lost 3 bases and 1 base respectively, with 13 bases between them. Germline V CDR1 and CDR2: SGHRS, YFSETQ. This CDR3 is 15 amino acids long. CDR3 DNA: TGCGCCAGCAGCTCACAATTTACAGGGAACACTGAAGCTTTCTTT. Translation: CASSSQFTGNTEAFF.

In this sample, this clonotype turned up a few times. The chain links TRBV9 to TRBJ2-1, with a possible D match to TRBD2 (6 bases). Germline values: CDR1 SGDLS, CDR2 YYNGEE. Deletions cut 0 bases from V and 3 bases from J, with 10 bases between. This CDR3 region has 15 residues. In nucleotides, the CDR3 is TGTGCCAGCAGCGTAGTGGCGGGGTTCTACAATGAGCAGTTCTTC. Its protein is CASSVVAGFYNEQFF.

The table lists this clonotype with many counts. The V gene is TRBV29-1, the J gene TRBJ2-5, with D tentatively TRBD1 (6 bases). V was shortened by 5 bases and J by 3 bases, with 10 bases between the two germline ends. Per the germline V gene, CDR1 is SQVTM and CDR2 is ANQGSEA. The CDR3 length is 12 residues. The CDR3 sequence: CSVQGGEETQYF. The DNA for the CDR3 is TGCAGCGTTCAAGGGGGTGAAGAGACCCAGTACTTC.

The sample holds many counts of this clonotype. The V and J genes are TRBV6-2 or TRBV6-3 and TRBJ2-7, with D possibly TRBD1 on 6 matching bases. The V and J ends lost 5 bases and 6 bases respectively, with 8 bases between them. The CDR3 covers 11 residues. The germline V gene has CDR1 MNHEY and CDR2 SVGEGT. CDR3 bases: TGTGCCAGCAGTGACAGGTTCGAGCAGTACTTC. Amino acids: CASSDRFEQYF.

In this sample, this clonotype turned up many times. The chain recombines TRBV12-3 or TRBV12-4 with TRBJ1-1; no clear D. Between the trimmed V and J ends, which lost 3 bases and 3 bases, there was a span of 8 bases. This CDR3 is built from 13 residues. CDR3 loop: CASSFKRYTEAFF. In DNA form, the CDR3 reads TGTGCCAGCAGTTTCAAACGATACACTGAAGCTTTCTTT.

The rearrangement joins TRBV4-3 to TRBJ2-3, with TRBD2 matching 10 bases. Trimming removed 1 base from V and 6 bases from J; junction bases left unmatched: 10. Looked up from germline, CDR1 is LGHNA and CDR2 is YSLEER. This CDR3 has 17 amino acids. The CDR3 coding sequence is TGCGCCAGCAGCCAAGGGGGTCTAGCGGGAGTTTGGGATACGCAGTATTTT. Translation gives CASSQGGLAGVWDTQYF.

The chain combines TRBV4-2 with TRBJ2-1; 7 nucleotides line up with TRBD1. The junction had 9 bases not matched to a gene; V was cut back by 1 base and J by 9 bases. Germline V gene sequence: CDR1 LGHNA, CDR2 YNFKEQ. This CDR3 contains 15 residues. Written as DNA, the CDR3 is TGTGCCAGCAGCCAAGGGGGCCAGGGGGATAGTGAGCAGTTCTTC. This codes for CASSQGGQGDSEQFF.

This clonotype was detected only a few times. The V gene is TRBV20-1, the J gene TRBJ2-5; D remains ambiguous. The V end was cut by 0 bases, the J end by 6 bases, with 8 bases between. This CDR3 contains 12 residues. Germline V gene data show CDR1 as DFQATT and CDR2 as SNEGSKA (reference sequence). The CDR3: CSARDMGKTQYF. CDR3 DNA sequence: TGCAGTGCTAGAGATATGGGGAAGACCCAGTACTTC.